Listed below are T cell receptor beta chains from one sample, sequenced in a study of blood T cell repertoires in COVID-19. Measured with immunoSEQ multiplex PCR; TCRdb has only the in-frame clones, and not every one. The sample lists roughly 300,000 clones; around 87% were seen once. Sequenced input: peripheral blood. Receptors originate from a woman aged 50 to 60 who had recovered from COVID-19. CDR3s include the opening cysteine and the closing phenylalanine or tryptophan. The D gene is left open where the match is weak. Not every row has a clone size; where given, it reads once, few, many or a size class.

TRBD1 TRBJ1-1 NA TRBV7-2 CASSWQGVRTEAFF TGTGCCAGCAGCTGGCAGGGGGTACGCACTGAAGCTTTCTTT
NA TRBJ2-5 NA TRBV28 CASSHPSWGGGETQYF TGTGCCAGCAGTCACCCCTCATGGGGAGGAGGAGAGACCCAGTACTTC
NA TRBJ2-5 NA TRBV15 CATSRDLAGQQETQYF TGTGCCACCAGCAGAGATCTTGCGGGACAGCAAGAGACCCAGTACTTC
TRBD1 TRBJ1-4 NA TRBV19 CASSTTTTGGFEKLFF TGTGCCAGTAGTACGACCACGACAGGGGGCTTTGAAAAACTGTTTTTT
NA TRBJ2-7 NA TRBV27 CASSSLGGLEQYF TGTGCCAGCAGTTCCCTCGGAGGACTCGAGCAGTACTTC
NA TRBJ2-7 NA TRBV15 CATSRDLSGDEQYF TGTGCCACCAGCAGAGATTTATCAGGGGACGAGCAGTACTTC
NA TRBJ1-5 NA TRBV7-2 CASSLDSSNQPQHF TGTGCCAGCAGCTTGGACAGTAGCAATCAGCCCCAGCATTTT
TRBD1 TRBJ2-3 once TRBV4-3 CASSPRDRAATDTQYF TGCGCCAGCAGCCCCCGGGACAGGGCAGCCACAGATACGCAGTATTTT
NA TRBJ1-3 NA TRBV2 CASSEAEPSSGNTIYF TGTGCCAGCAGTGAGGCAGAACCTAGCTCTGGAAACACCATATATTTT
TRBD2 TRBJ2-4 NA TRBV19 CASSIWEGSKNIQYF TGTGCCAGTAGTATTTGGGAGGGTAGCAAAAACATTCAGTACTTC
NA TRBJ1-1 NA TRBV19 CASSGGRALNTEAFF TGTGCCAGTAGTGGGGGCCGGGCTTTGAACACTGAAGCTTTCTTT
NA TRBJ1-4 NA TRBV4-3 CASSQGSGVGEKLFF TGCGCCAGCAGCCAAGGGTCGGGGGTCGGAGAAAAACTGTTTTTT
NA TRBJ2-3 NA TRBV19 CASSITGTDTQYF TGTGCCAGTAGTATAACGGGCACAGATACGCAGTATTTT
NA TRBJ1-1 NA TRBV5-4 CASSLPRASEAFF TGTGCCAGCAGCTTGCCCAGGGCCTCGGAAGCTTTCTTT
NA TRBJ2-7 NA TRBV28 CASISHRGSPHEQYF TGTGCCAGCATTTCACACCGGGGTAGTCCCCACGAGCAGTACTTC
TRBD1 TRBJ2-1 NA TRBV15 CATSSGTGANNEQFF TGTGCCACCAGCAGCGGGACAGGGGCCAACAATGAGCAGTTCTTC
NA TRBJ2-7 NA TRBV30 CAWSVKGAGLEQYF TGTGCCTGGAGTGTAAAGGGGGCGGGGCTCGAGCAGTACTTC
NA TRBJ1-1 NA TRBV7-9 CASSLRGSPFDTEAFF TGTGCCAGCAGCTTACGAGGGTCCCCTTTTGACACTGAAGCTTTCTTT
NA TRBJ2-3 NA TRBV27 CASRQLVTGGTDTQYF TGTGCCAGCAGGCAATTAGTAACGGGGGGCACAGATACGCAGTATTTT
TRBD1 TRBJ1-4 NA TRBV18 CASSRALRTGTRTNEKLFF TGTGCCAGCTCACGCGCCCTCCGGACAGGGACGAGGACTAATGAAAAACTGTTTTTT
TRBD1 TRBJ1-3 NA TRBV30 CAWSVDRASGNTIYF TGTGCCTGGAGTGTGGACAGGGCCTCTGGAAACACCATATATTTT
NA TRBJ2-6 NA TRBV7-9 CATQGMSTGANVLTF TGTGCCACCCAGGGGATGTCGACTGGGGCCAACGTCCTGACTTTC
NA TRBJ2-6 NA TRBV4-2 CASSQGADNSGANVLTF TGTGCCAGCAGCCAAGGTGCAGATAACTCTGGGGCCAACGTCCTGACTTTC
NA TRBJ1-4 NA TRBV5-1 CASSLVPGEKLFF TGCGCCAGCAGCTTGGTTCCAGGAGAAAAACTGTTTTTT
NA TRBJ1-1 NA TRBV25-1 CASSYQRNTEAFF TGTGCCAGCAGCTATCAACGGAACACTGAAGCTTTCTTT
NA TRBJ1-3 NA TRBV2 CASSESRVRNTIYF TGTGCCAGCAGTGAAAGCAGGGTTCGGAACACCATATATTTT